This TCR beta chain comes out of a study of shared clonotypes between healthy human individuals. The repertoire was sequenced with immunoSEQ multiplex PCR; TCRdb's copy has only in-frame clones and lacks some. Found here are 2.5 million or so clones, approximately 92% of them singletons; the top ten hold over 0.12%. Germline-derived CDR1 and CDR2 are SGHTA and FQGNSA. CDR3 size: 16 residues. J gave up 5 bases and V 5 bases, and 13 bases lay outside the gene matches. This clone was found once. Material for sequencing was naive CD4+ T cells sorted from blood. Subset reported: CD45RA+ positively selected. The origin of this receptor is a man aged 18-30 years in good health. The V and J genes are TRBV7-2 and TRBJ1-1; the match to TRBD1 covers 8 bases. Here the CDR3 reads CASSRDPGQGRTEAFF. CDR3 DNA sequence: TGTGCCAGCAGCCGGGACCCCGGACAGGGAAGAACTGAAGCTTTCTTT.